The source of this TCR beta chain is a study of OX40 agonist ivuxolimab in advanced cancers. Study-level findings and limits: Part of the nonresponder group also had normalized T-cell clonal expansion that was low. Antigen specificity of clonally expanded peripheral T cells was not established. The study observed clonal expansion of CD4+ and CD8+ blood T cells by week 6 at 0.1 to 3.0 mg/kg.

About this clone itself: Its cognate antigen is unknown.

With 5 bases removed from V and 7 bases from J, the gap between germline ends came to 20 bases. There are 15 residues in the CDR3. CDR1 SGHVS and CDR2 FQNEAQ come from the germline V gene. The table came from immunoSEQ multiplex PCR; TCRdb's copy has only in-frame clones and leaves some out. The sample yields fewer than 65,000 clones, over 75% seen once. Researchers took blood at baseline, on cycle 4 day 1, and on cycle 7 day 1. This specimen consisted of CD4+ or CD8+ T cells sorted from blood, obtained in a trial of the OX40 agonist ivuxolimab. The chain couples TRBV7-8 to TRBJ1-2; unclear D gene. The source of this sequence is an adult with an advanced solid tumor such as melanoma, head and neck, liver or kidney cancer. The CDR3 region is CASSREVLQLGGYTF. CDR3 nucleotides: TGTGCCAGCAGCCGAGAGGTCCTTCAACTAGGTGGCTACACCTTC.